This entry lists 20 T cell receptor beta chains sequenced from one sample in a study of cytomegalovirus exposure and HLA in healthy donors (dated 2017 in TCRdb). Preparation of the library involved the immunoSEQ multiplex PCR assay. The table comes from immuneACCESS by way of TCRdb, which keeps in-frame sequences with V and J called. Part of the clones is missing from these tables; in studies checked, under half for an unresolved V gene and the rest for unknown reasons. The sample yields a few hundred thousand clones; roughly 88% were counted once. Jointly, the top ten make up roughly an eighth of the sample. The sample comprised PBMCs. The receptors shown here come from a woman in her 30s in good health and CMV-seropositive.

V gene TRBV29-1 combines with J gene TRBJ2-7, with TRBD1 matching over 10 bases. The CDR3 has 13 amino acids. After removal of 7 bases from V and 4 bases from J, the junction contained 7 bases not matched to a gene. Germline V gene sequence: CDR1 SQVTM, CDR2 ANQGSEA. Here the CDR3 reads CSASGTGEYEQYF. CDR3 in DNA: TGCAGCGCATCCGGGACAGGGGAATACGAGCAGTACTTC.

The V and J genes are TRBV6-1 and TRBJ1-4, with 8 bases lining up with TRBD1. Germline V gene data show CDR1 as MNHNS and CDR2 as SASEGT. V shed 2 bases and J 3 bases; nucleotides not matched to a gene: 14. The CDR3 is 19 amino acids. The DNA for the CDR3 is TGTGCCAGCAGTGAATTTCGCGGACAGGGCGTCGCGGCTAATGAAAAACTGTTTTTT. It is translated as CASSEFRGQGVAANEKLFF.

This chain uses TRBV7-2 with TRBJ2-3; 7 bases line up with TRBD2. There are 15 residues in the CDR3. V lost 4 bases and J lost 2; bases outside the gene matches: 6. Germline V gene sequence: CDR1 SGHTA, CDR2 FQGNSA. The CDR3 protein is CASSYGLGTTDTQYF. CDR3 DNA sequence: TGTGCCAGCAGCTACGGACTAGGAACCACAGATACGCAGTATTTT.

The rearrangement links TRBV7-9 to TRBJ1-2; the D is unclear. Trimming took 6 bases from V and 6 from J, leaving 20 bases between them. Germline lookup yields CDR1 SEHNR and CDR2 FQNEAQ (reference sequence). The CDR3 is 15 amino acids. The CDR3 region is CASSPIRTANDGYTF. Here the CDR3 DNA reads TGTGCCAGCAGTCCCATTCGGACGGCCAATGATGGCTACACCTTC.

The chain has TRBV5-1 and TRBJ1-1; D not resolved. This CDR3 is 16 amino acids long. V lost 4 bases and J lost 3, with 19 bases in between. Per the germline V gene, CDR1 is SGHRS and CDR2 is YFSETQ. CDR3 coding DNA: TGCGCCAGCAGCCCCAGCCCGATTAGCGGGGACACTGAAGCTTTCTTT. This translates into CASSPSPISGDTEAFF. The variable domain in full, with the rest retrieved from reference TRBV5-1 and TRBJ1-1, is KAGVTQTPRYLIKTRGQQVTLSCSPISGHRSVSWYQQTPGQGLQFLFEYFSETQRNKGNFPGRFSGRQFSNSRSEMNVSTLELGDSALYLCASSPSPISGDTEAFFGQGTRLTVV.

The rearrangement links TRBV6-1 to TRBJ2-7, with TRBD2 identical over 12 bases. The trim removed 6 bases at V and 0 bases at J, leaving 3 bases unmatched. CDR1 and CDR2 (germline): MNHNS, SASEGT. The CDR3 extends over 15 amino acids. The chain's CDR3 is CASRTTSGSSYEQYF. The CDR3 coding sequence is TGTGCCAGCAGGACGACTAGCGGGAGCTCCTACGAGCAGTACTTC.

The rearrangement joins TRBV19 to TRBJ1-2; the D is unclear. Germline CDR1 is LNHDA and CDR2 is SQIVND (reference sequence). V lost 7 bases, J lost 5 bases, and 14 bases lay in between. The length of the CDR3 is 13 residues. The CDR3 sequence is CASTLGKVYGYTF. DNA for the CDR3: TGTGCCAGTACCCTCGGGAAGGTTTATGGCTACACCTTC.

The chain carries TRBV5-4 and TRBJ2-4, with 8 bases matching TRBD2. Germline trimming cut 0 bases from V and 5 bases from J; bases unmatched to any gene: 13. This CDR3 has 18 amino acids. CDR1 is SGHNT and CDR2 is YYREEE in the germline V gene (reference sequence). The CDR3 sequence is CASSLGRIGRGRENIQYF. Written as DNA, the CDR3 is TGTGCCAGCAGCTTGGGTCGCATCGGGAGGGGGAGGGAAAACATTCAGTACTTC.

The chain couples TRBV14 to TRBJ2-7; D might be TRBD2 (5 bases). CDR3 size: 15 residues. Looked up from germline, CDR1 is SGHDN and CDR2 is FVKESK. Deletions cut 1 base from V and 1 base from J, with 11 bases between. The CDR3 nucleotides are TGTGCCAGCAGCCAAGCGGGGTCCGCATCCTACGAGCAGTACTTC. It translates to CASSQAGSASYEQYF.

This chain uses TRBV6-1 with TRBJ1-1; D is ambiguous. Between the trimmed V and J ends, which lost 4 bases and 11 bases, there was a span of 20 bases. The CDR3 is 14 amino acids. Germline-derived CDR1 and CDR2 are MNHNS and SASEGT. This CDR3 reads CASSAPQERGQAFF. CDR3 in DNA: TGTGCCAGCAGTGCCCCTCAGGAAAGAGGGCAGGCTTTCTTT.

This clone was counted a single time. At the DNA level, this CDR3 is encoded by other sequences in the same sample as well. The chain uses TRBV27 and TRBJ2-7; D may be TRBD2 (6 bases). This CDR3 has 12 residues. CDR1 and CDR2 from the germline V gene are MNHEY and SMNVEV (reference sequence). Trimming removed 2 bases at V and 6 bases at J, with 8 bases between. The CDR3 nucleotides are TGTGCCAGCAGTTTAGGAGGGTTCGAGCAGTACTTC. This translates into CASSLGGFEQYF.

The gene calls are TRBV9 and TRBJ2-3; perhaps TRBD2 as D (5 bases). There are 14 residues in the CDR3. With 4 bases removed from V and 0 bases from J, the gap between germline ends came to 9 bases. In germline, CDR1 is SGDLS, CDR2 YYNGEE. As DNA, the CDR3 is TGTGCCAGCAGCATGGGAGAAAGCACAGATACGCAGTATTTT. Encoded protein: CASSMGESTDTQYF. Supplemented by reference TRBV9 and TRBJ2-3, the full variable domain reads DSGVTQTPKHLITATGQRVTLRCSPRSGDLSVYWYQQSLDQGLQFLIQYYNGEERAKGNILERFSAQQFPDLHSELNLSSLELGDSALYFCASSMGESTDTQYFGPGTRLTVL.

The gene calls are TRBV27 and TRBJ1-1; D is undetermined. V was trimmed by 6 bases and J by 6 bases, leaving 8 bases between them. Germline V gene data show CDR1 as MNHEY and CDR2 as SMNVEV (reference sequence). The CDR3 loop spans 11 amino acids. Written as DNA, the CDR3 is TGTGCCAGCAGCACCGGGGCTGAAGCTTTCTTT. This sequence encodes CASSTGAEAFF.

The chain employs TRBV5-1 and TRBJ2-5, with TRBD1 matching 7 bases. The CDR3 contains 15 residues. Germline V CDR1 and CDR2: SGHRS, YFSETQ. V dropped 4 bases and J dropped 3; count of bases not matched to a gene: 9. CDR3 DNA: TGCGCCAGCAGCCACCCGGGACAGTTTAAAGAGACCCAGTACTTC. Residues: CASSHPGQFKETQYF.

The CDR3 reads CASSYSATNYGYTF. The CDR3 region has the DNA TGTGCCAGCAGCTACAGCGCCACTAACTATGGCTACACCTTC. The chain couples TRBV5-6 to TRBJ1-2; D is undetermined. Trimming pared 3 bases from V and 0 bases from J, leaving 9 bases between. Germline V gene data show CDR1 as SGHDT and CDR2 as YYEEEE. The CDR3 spans 14 residues.

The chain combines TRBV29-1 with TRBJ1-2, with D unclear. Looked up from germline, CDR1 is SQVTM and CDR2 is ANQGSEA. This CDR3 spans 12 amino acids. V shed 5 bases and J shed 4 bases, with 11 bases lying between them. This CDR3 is CSVRRASYGYTF. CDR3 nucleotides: TGCAGCGTTAGGCGGGCGAGCTATGGCTACACCTTC.

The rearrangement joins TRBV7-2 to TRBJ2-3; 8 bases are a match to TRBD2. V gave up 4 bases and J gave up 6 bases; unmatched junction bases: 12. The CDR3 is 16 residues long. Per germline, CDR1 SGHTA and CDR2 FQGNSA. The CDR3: CASSSGLEAVHDTQYF. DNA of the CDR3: TGTGCCAGCAGCTCGGGACTAGAGGCTGTGCATGATACGCAGTATTTT.

The CDR3 protein is CASSLVDATEAFF. The CDR3 region has the DNA TGTGCCAGCAGCTTAGTCGATGCTACTGAAGCTTTCTTT. The genes are TRBV7-3 and TRBJ1-1; D uncertain. Between the trimmed V and J ends, which lost 2 bases and 5 bases, there was a span of 9 bases. The length of the CDR3 is 13 residues. Germline CDR1 reads SGHTA; CDR2 reads FQGTGA.

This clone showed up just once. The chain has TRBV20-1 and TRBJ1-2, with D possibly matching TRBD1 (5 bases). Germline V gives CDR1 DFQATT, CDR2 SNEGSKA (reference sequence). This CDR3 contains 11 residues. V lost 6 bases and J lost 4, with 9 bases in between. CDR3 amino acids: CSAAGIYGYTF. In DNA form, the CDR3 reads TGCAGTGCGGCAGGGATCTATGGCTACACCTTC.

The CDR3 bases are TGTGCCAGCAGTCTCACGGACTATGGCTACACCTTC. Protein: CASSLTDYGYTF. The V gene is TRBV28, the J gene TRBJ1-2; D is ambiguous. Germline V gene sequence: CDR1 MDHEN, CDR2 SYDVKM. The CDR3 spans 12 residues. Trimming shortened V by 5 bases and J by 3 bases, and 7 bases separated the two germline ends.